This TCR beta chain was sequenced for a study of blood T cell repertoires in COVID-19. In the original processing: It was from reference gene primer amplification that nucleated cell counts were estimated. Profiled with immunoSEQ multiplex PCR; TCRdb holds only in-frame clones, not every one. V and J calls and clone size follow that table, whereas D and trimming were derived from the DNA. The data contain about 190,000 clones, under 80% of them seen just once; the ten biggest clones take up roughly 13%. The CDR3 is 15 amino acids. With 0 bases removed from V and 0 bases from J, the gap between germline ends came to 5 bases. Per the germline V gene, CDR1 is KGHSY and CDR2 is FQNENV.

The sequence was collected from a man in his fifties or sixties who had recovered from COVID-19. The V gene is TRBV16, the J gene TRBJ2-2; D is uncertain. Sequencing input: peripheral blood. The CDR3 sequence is CASSQSGPNTGELFF. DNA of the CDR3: TGTGCCAGCAGCCAATCTGGCCCGAACACCGGGGAGCTGTTTTTT. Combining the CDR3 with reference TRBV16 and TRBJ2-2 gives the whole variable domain GEEVAQTPKHLVRGEGQKAKLYCAPIKGHSYVFWYQQVLKNEFKFLISFQNENVFDETGMPKERFSAKCLPNSPCSLEIQATKLEDSAVYFCASSQSGPNTGELFFGEGSRLTVL.